The 23 T cell receptor beta chains given below trace back to one sample, sequenced in a study of T cells after yellow fever vaccination. TCRdb re-derived calls from the 5' RACE reads in MiXCR, one entry per CDR3 protein. The sample holds about 120,000 distinct CDR3 sequences, approximately 9% seen once. The starting material was CD8+ T cells sorted from PBMCs, obtained on the day of the yellow fever booster vaccination. These receptors all stem from a young man who received the YFV17D yellow fever vaccine.

The table lists this clonotype with a few counts. The CDR3, as DNA: TGTGCCAGCAGCCACGCTTGGACAGGGTCTAACTATGGCTACACCTTC. Amino acids: CASSHAWTGSNYGYTF. V and J are TRBV6-2 or TRBV6-3 and TRBJ1-2; TRBD1 agrees at 8 bases. The CDR3 has 16 amino acids. Germline V gene lookup returns CDR1 MNHEY and CDR2 SVGEGT. V trimming: 6 bases; J trimming: 0 bases; junction bases outside the gene matches: 9.

This clonotype was observed a handful of times. The chain carries TRBV15 and TRBJ2-7; D is perhaps TRBD1 (6 bases). Trimming shortened V by 4 bases and J by 1 base, and 20 bases separated the two germline ends. Germline V CDR1 and CDR2: LNHNV, YYDKDF (reference sequence). The CDR3 extends over 17 amino acids. CDR3 sequence (DNA): TGTGCCACCAGCACTGGATATCCCGGGACACCTTCCTACGAGCAGTACGTC. It specifies CATSTGYPGTPSYEQYV.

Only a few counts were recorded for this clonotype. The chain is built from TRBV6-2 or TRBV6-3 and TRBJ2-7; no clear D. This CDR3 is built from 16 residues. Germline CDR1 is MNHEY and CDR2 is SVGEGT. The V gene lost 5 bases and the J gene lost 1 base, with 18 bases spanning the gap. The CDR3 nucleotides read TGTGCCAGCAGTAGTTTTCCGGGTTACCCGTCCTACGAGCAGTACGTC. The encoded protein is CASSSFPGYPSYEQYV.

V gene TRBV4-1 combines with J gene TRBJ2-7, with a weak D call TRBD1 (6 bases). This CDR3 comprises 14 residues. Germline CDR1 MGHRA, CDR2 YSYEKL. The ends were cut back, 7 bases at V and 0 bases at J, with 13 bases in the middle. The CDR3, as DNA: TGCGCCAGCACCCCGGACAGAGCCTCCTACGAGCAGTACTTC. It yields the protein CASTPDRASYEQYF.

CDR3 loop: CASSIPGRRYGYTF. For the CDR3, the DNA is TGTGCCAGTAGTATCCCAGGACGCCGCTATGGCTACACCTTC. V and J are TRBV19 and TRBJ1-2; no firm D call. CDR1 LNHDA and CDR2 SQIVND come from the germline V gene (reference sequence). CDR3 size: 14 residues. The ends were cut back, 3 bases at V and 4 bases at J, with 12 bases in the middle.

This clonotype was counted between two and nine times. V and J are TRBV27 and TRBJ1-2; D is undetermined. Germline CDR1 MNHEY, CDR2 SMNVEV (reference sequence). This CDR3 is 15 amino acids long. Trimming removed 0 bases from V and 4 bases from J, with 12 bases in between. CDR3: CASSLSYPASYGYTF. The CDR3 region has the DNA TGTGCCAGCAGTTTATCGTATCCCGCTAGCTATGGCTACACCTTC.

This clonotype has more than one count but fewer than ten. The gene calls are TRBV7-9 and TRBJ2-5, with D perhaps matching TRBD2 (6 bases). The CDR3 consists of 15 residues. Trimming cost V 4 bases and J 2 bases, with 14 bases left between them. Germline CDR1 reads SEHNR; CDR2 reads FQNEAQ (reference sequence). CDR3 in DNA: TGTGCCAGCAGCTCGACGGGGGTCCCACAAGAGACCCAGTACTTC. It is translated as CASSSTGVPQETQYF.

Turning to this clonotype: Germline is not matched at one junction end, which may reflect a read error. The chain joins TRBV6-5 to TRBJ1-1; D call uncertain. From germline, CDR1 is MNHEY and CDR2 SVGAGI. The CDR3 is 15 residues long. The CDR3 bases are TGTGCCGGCAGTTACTCGTCGACGGCGGGGACTGAAGCTTTCTTT. Amino acids: CAGSYSSTAGTEAFF.

This clonotype was observed a few times. The rearrangement joins TRBV2 to TRBJ2-7, with 12 bases that match TRBD2. V gave up 5 bases and J gave up 2 bases; unmatched junction bases: 4. CDR1 and CDR2 (germline): SNHLY, FYNNEI. The CDR3 totals 15 residues. CDR3 loop: CASSPTSGGPYEQYF. The DNA for the CDR3 is TGTGCCAGCAGTCCGACTAGCGGGGGCCCCTACGAGCAGTACTTC.

The J gene is TRBJ1-2, the V gene TRBV12-3 or TRBV12-4; 8 bases agree with TRBD1. This CDR3 has 13 amino acids. Trimming removed 6 bases from V and 6 bases from J; junction bases left unmatched: 6. The CDR3 DNA reads TGTGCCAGCAGCTTGGACAGGGTGGATGGCTACACCTTC. Protein sequence: CASSLDRVDGYTF.

The chain employs TRBV5-5 and TRBJ2-7; no clear D gene. Germline CDR1 SGHKS, CDR2 YYEKEE (reference sequence). Deletions cut 6 bases from V and 3 bases from J, with 10 bases between. There are 12 residues in the CDR3. CDR3 bases: TGTGCCAGCACCCCGACGGGCTACGAGCAGTACTTC. Its protein is CASTPTGYEQYF.

The gene calls are TRBV4-1 and TRBJ1-2; no clear D gene. This CDR3 spans 15 amino acids. V was pared by 1 base and J by 3 bases, with 12 bases between. Germline V gene data show CDR1 as MGHRA and CDR2 as YSYEKL. CDR3 region: CASSQAVSLDYGYTF. CDR3 coding DNA: TGCGCCAGCAGCCAAGCAGTAAGCCTCGACTATGGCTACACCTTC.

The J gene is TRBJ1-1, the V gene TRBV4-3, with 7 bases that match TRBD1. Trimming removed 2 bases from V and 3 bases from J; junction bases left unmatched: 6. Per germline, CDR1 LGHNA and CDR2 YSLEER. The CDR3 loop spans 15 amino acids. CDR3 in amino acids: CASSQTGVGDTEAFF. CDR3 nucleotides: TGCGCCAGCAGCCAAACAGGGGTGGGGGACACTGAAGCTTTCTTT.

V usage is TRBV4-1 and J usage is TRBJ1-1; the D is unclear. The germline V and J ends were trimmed by 2 bases and 5 bases, with 9 bases remaining between them. The length of the CDR3 is 13 residues. Looked up from germline, CDR1 is MGHRA and CDR2 is YSYEKL. CDR3 loop: CASSQRERTEAFF. The CDR3 DNA follows: TGCGCCAGCAGCCAAAGGGAGCGGACTGAAGCTTTCTTT.

This clonotype was counted at least ten times. This chain connects TRBV11-2 to TRBJ2-7; D not certain. Germline assignment: CDR1 SGHAT and CDR2 FQNNGV. The V gene lost 2 bases and the J gene lost 0 bases, with 14 bases spanning the gap. CDR3 length equals 16 residues. CDR3: CASSLQMPSSSYEQYF. CDR3 sequence (DNA): TGTGCCAGCAGCTTACAGATGCCTTCAAGCTCCTACGAGCAGTACTTC. Variable domain in full (rest from reference TRBV11-2 and TRBJ2-7): EAGVAQSPRYKIIEKRQSVAFWCNPISGHATLYWYQQILGQGPKLLIQFQNNGVVDDSQLPKDRFSAERLKGVDSTLKIQPAKLEDSAVYLCASSLQMPSSSYEQYFGPGTRLTVT.

At least ten counts were recorded for this clonotype. V gene TRBV14 combines with J gene TRBJ2-3, with D maybe TRBD1 (6 bases). Looked up from germline, CDR1 is SGHDN and CDR2 is FVKESK. The CDR3 length is 13 residues. Trimming took 4 bases from V and 3 from J, leaving 8 bases between them. CDR3 DNA sequence: TGTGCCAGCAGCCTACAGGGTACAGATACGCAGTATTTT. Translation: CASSLQGTDTQYF.

V is TRBV7-2 and J is TRBJ2-7, with a tentative D call TRBD1 (6 bases). The germline gives CDR1 SGHTA, CDR2 FQGNSA. Trimming took 1 base from V and 6 from J, leaving 10 bases between them. The CDR3 is made up of 13 amino acids. As DNA, the CDR3 is TGTGCCAGCAGCTTAGGAGGGGGTAGCGAGCAGTACGTC. Encoded protein: CASSLGGGSEQYV.

As regards this clonotype: Because the CDR3's place on the DNA is in doubt, the DNA is left out and the CDR3 is given as listed by TCRdb. The chain joins TRBV27 to TRBJ1-1; the table assigns TRBD1, which was not confirmed against the DNA. The CDR3 length is 15 residues, termini included. Germline CDR1 and CDR2: MNHEY and SMNVEV (reference sequence). The chain's CDR3 is CASSALSGPAVKAFF.

This clonotype was seen a few times. The CDR3 region is CSVMGIRTEAFF. The CDR3 nucleotides read TGCAGCGTTATGGGAATTAGGACTGAAGCTTTCTTT. The V gene is TRBV29-1, the J gene TRBJ1-1; D ambiguous. Trimming left V 5 bases short and J 5 bases short, with 12 bases between. CDR3 length equals 12 residues. CDR1 and CDR2 from the germline V gene are SQVTM and ANQGSEA.

The genes are TRBV5-1 and TRBJ1-2; 8 bases fit TRBD1. Unmatched junction bases numbered 9, after V lost 3 bases and J lost 5 bases. Germline V gives CDR1 SGHRS, CDR2 YFSETQ. The CDR3 runs to 15 residues. Here the CDR3 reads CASSSDSQGGYGYTF. Here the CDR3 DNA reads TGCGCCAGCAGCTCGGATTCACAGGGGGGGTATGGCTACACCTTC.

This clonotype was found a few times. The genes are TRBV19 and TRBJ1-1; the D is unclear. The CDR3 is 12 amino acids. Germline V CDR1 and CDR2: LNHDA, SQIVND (reference sequence). The V gene lost 4 bases and the J gene lost 4 bases, with 7 bases spanning the gap. In DNA, the CDR3 is TGTGCCAGTAGTAACGGCGGCACTGAAGCTTTCTTT. It encodes CASSNGGTEAFF.

In its sample, this clonotype was seen a few times. The chain employs TRBV15 and TRBJ1-5; weak D call: TRBD1 (6 bases). The CDR3 has 16 amino acids. V lost 3 bases and J lost 4, with 16 bases in between. The germline CDR1 and CDR2 sequences are LNHNV and YYDKDF (reference sequence). CDR3 protein: CATSRTWGGTNQPQHF. CDR3 DNA: TGTGCCACCAGCAGGACTTGGGGGGGCACAAATCAGCCCCAGCATTTT.

This clonotype was detected ten times or more. The rearrangement joins TRBV4-2 to TRBJ2-7; D is ambiguous. V gave up 3 bases and J gave up 6 bases, with 12 bases separating them. The germline V gene has CDR1 LGHNA and CDR2 YNFKEQ. CDR3 length: 13 residues. CDR3 in DNA: TGTGCCAGCAGCCACTCCGGGCGTTTCGAGCAGTACTTC. Its protein product is CASSHSGRFEQYF.